This TCR beta chain emerged from a study of blood T cell repertoires in COVID-19. Study as a whole: The United States, Italy and Spain were the sources of the acute and convalescent COVID-19 samples. Sources were T cells, B-cell-depleted T cells, or PBMCs; the material itself was cDNA or gDNA.

This clone was counted a few times. Germline loops: CDR1 LNHNV, CDR2 YYDKDF (reference sequence). The V and J ends lost 4 bases and 5 bases, in that order; junction bases with no gene match: 7. This CDR3 has 15 amino acids. As originally analysed: The authors estimated nucleated cell counts from reference gene primer amplification. TCRdb's copy holds only in-frame clones and misses some; the assay was immunoSEQ multiplex PCR. V, J and clone size derive from that table, while D and trimming were established from the DNA sequence. The table shows roughly 190,000 clones, with around 85% occurring only once.

Input material: peripheral blood. The chain carries TRBV15 and TRBJ1-4, with TRBD1 matching over 7 bases. This TCR derives from a woman aged 60-75 years with acute or convalescent COVID-19. The CDR3 DNA is TGTGCCACCAGCACAACTACAGGGGTCAATGAAAAACTGTTTTTT. Amino acid sequence: CATSTTTGVNEKLFF. The complete variable domain, with remaining parts taken from reference TRBV15 and TRBJ1-4, reads DAMVIQNPRYQVTQFGKPVTLSCSQTLNHNVMYWYQQKSSQAPKLLFHYYDKDFNNEADTPDNFQSRRPNTSFCFLDIRSPGLGDTAMYLCATSTTTGVNEKLFFGSGTQLSVL.